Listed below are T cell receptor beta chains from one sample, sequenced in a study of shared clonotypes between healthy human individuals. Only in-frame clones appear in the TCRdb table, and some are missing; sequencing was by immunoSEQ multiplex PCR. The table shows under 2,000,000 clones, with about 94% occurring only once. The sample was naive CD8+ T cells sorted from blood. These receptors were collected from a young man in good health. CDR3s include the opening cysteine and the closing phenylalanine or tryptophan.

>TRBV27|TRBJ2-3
CASSLLGPYPNTDTQYF
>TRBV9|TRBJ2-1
CASSVAGGGDNEQFF
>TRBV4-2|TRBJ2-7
CASSPRLGGDYEQYF
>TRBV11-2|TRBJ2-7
CASSLDRGYEQYF
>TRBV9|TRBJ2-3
CASSVSGLTDTQYF
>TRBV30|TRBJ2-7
CAWRDRGMFEQYF
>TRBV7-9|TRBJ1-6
CASSDRGPFNSPLHF
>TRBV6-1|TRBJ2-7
CASSDYRGPVEQYF
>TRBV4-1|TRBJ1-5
CASSQVVSGPQHF
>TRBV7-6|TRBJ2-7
CASSLEDTSYEQYF
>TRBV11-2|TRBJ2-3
CASSGRLAGDTDTQYF
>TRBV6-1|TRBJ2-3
CASSEEAGEWTDTQYF
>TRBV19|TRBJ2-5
CASSIDRLAGGGETQYF
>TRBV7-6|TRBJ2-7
CASSWRDTERNEQYF
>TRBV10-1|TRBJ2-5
CASSQGLAGVAVETQYF
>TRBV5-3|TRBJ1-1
CARSPRDRRMNTEAFF
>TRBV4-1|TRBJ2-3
CASSHDPGLATQYF
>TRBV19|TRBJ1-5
CASSPAWGQPQHF
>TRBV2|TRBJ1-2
CASSEDRSNYGYTF
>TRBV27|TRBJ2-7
CASSERLPYEQYF
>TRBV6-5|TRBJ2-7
CASSYSSESYEQYF
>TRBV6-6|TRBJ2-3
CASSQSGSWGTDTQYF
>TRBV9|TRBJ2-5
CASSASQDRPQETQYF
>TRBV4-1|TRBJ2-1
CASSQVVGSYNEQFF
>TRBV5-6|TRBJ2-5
CASSFGQGGSQETQYF
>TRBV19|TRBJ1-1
CASSIWTGGNTEAFF
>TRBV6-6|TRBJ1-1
CASSLAQGVGTEAFF
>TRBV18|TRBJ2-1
CASSPSPGQGNNEQFF
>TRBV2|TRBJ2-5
CASSPGTSGQETQYF
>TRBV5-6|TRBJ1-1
CASSLDRGNTEAFF
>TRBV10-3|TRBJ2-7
CAISEPRDRDYYEQYF